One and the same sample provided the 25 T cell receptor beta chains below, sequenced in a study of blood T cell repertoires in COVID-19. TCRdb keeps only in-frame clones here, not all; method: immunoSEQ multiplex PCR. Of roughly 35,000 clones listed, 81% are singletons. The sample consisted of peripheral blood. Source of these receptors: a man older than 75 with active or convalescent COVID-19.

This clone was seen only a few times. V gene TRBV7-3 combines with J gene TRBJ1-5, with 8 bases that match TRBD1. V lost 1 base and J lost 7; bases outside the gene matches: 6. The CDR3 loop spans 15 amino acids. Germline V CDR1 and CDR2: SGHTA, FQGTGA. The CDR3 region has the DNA TGTGCCAGCAGCTTAATGGGGACAGGAGGGCAGCCCCAGCATTTT. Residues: CASSLMGTGGQPQHF.

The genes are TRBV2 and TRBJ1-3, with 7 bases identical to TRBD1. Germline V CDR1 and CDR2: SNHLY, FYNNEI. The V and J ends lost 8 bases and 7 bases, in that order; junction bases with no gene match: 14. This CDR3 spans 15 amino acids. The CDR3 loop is CASGGTALGGNTIYF. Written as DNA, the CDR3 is TGTGCCAGCGGCGGGACAGCTCTAGGCGGCAACACCATATATTTT.

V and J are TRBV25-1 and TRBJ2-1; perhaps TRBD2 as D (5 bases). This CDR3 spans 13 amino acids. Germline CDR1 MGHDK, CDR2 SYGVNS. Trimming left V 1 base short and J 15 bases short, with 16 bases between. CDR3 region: CASSESAASKSFF. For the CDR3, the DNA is TGTGCCAGCAGTGAATCCGCGGCTAGCAAATCGTTCTTC.

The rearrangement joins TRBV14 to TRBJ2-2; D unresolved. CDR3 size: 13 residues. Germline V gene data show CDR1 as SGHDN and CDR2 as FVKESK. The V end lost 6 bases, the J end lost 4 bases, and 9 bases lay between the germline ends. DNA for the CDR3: TGTGCCAGCAGACGACTCTCCACCGGGGAGCTGTTTTTT. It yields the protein CASRRLSTGELFF.

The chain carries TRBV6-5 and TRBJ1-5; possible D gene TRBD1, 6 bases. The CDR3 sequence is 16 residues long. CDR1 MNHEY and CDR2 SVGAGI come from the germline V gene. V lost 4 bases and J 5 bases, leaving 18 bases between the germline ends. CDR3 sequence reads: CASSSNHRVLDQPQHF. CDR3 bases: TGTGCCAGCAGTTCGAACCACAGGGTTTTGGATCAGCCCCAGCATTTT.

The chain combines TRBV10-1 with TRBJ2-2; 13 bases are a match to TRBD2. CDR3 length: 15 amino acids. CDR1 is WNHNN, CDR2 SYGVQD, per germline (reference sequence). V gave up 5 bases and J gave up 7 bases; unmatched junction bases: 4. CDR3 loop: CASSWTSGRGGELFF. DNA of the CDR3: TGCGCCAGCAGTTGGACTAGCGGGAGAGGCGGGGAGCTGTTTTTT.

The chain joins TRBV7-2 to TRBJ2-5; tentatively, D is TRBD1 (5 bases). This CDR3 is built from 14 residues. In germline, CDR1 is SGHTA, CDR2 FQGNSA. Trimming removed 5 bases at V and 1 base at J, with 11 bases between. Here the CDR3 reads CASSVSRGQETQYF. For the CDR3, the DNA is TGTGCCAGCAGCGTCAGTAGGGGCCAAGAGACCCAGTACTTC.

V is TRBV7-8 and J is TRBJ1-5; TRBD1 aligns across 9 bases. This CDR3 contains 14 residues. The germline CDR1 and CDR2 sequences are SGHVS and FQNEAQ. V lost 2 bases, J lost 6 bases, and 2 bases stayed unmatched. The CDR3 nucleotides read TGTGCCAGCAGCTTACGACAGGGGGGTCAGCCCCAGCATTTT. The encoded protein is CASSLRQGGQPQHF. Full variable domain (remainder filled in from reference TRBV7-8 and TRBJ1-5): GAGVSQSPRYKVAKRGQDVALRCDPISGHVSLFWYQQALGQGPEFLTYFQNEAQLDKSGLPSDRFFAERPEGSVSTLKIQRTQQEDSAVYLCASSLRQGGQPQHFGDGTRLSIL.

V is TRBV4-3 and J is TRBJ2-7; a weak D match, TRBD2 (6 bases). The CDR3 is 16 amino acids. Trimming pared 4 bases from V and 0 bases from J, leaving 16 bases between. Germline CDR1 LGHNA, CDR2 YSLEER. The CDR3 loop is CASSPVVGGSSYEQYF. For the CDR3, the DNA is TGCGCCAGCAGCCCCGTCGTCGGGGGTAGCTCCTACGAGCAGTACTTC.

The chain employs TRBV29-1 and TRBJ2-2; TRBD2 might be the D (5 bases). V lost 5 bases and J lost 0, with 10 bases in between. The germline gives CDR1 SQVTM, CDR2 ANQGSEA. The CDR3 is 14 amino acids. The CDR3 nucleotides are TGCAGCGTTTCATACGGGACGAACACCGGGGAGCTGTTTTTT. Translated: CSVSYGTNTGELFF.

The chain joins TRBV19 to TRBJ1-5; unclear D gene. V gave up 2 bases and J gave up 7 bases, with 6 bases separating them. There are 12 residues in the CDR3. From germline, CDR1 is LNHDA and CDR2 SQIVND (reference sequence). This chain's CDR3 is CASSIRGQPQHF. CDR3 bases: TGTGCCAGTAGTATAAGAGGGCAGCCCCAGCATTTT.

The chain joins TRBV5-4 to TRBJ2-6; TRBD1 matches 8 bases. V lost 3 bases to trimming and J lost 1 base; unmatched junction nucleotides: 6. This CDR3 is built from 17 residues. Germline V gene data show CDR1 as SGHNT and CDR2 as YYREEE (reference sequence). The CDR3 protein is CASSWGQARSGANVLTF. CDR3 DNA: TGTGCCAGCAGCTGGGGACAGGCCCGTTCTGGGGCCAACGTCCTGACTTTC.

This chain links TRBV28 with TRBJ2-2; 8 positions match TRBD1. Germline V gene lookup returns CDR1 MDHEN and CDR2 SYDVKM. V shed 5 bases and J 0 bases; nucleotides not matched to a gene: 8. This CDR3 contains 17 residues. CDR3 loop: CASSAQPGQANTGELFF. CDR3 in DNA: TGTGCCAGCAGTGCACAACCGGGACAGGCGAACACCGGGGAGCTGTTTTTT.

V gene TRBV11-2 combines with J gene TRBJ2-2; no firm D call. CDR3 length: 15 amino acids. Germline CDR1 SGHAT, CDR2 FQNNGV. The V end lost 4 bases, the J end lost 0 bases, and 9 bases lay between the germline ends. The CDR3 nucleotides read TGTGCCAGCAGCTCGAACCTAGCGAACACCGGGGAGCTGTTTTTT. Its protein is CASSSNLANTGELFF.

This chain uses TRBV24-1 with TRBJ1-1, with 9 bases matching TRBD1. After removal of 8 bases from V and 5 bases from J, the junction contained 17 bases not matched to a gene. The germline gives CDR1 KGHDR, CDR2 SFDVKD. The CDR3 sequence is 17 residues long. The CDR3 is CATIRTGTGRIRTEAFF. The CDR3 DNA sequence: TGTGCCACCATAAGGACCGGGACAGGGAGGATCAGGACTGAAGCTTTCTTT.

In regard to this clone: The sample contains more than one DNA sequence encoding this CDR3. The CDR3 DNA reads as TGTGCCAGCAGTCTCACTTATAGCAATCAGCCCCAGCATTTT. The encoded protein is CASSLTYSNQPQHF. This chain connects TRBV6-5 to TRBJ1-5; D uncertain. The CDR3 spans 14 residues. V was cut by 5 bases and J by 0 bases, with 8 bases left in between. CDR1 is MNHEY, CDR2 SVGAGI, per germline.

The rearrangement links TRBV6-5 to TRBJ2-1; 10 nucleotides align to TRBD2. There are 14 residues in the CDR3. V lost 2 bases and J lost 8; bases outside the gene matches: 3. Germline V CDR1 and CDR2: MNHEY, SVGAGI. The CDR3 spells CASSYGLAADEQFF. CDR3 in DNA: TGTGCCAGCAGTTACGGACTAGCGGCCGATGAGCAGTTCTTC.

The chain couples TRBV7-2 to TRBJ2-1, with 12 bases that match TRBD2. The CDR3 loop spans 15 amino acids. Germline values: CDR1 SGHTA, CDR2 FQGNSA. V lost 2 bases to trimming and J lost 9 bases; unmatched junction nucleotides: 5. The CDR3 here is CASSLRLAGEIEQFF. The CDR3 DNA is TGTGCCAGCAGCTTAAGACTAGCGGGAGAAATTGAGCAGTTCTTC.

The CDR3 is CASTSSRAMDEQFF. The CDR3 coding sequence is TGTGCCAGCACCTCGTCGAGAGCTATGGATGAGCAGTTCTTC. The chain joins TRBV7-2 to TRBJ2-1; D is uncertain. Between the trimmed V and J ends, which lost 7 bases and 8 bases, there was a span of 18 bases. Germline CDR1 and CDR2: SGHTA and FQGNSA. The CDR3 is 14 residues long.

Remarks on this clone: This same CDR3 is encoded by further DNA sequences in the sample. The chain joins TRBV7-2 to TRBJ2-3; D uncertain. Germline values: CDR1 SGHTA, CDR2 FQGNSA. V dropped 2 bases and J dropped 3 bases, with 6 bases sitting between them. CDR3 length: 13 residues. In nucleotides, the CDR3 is TGTGCCAGCAGCTTACCGGGTACAGATACGCAGTATTTT. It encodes CASSLPGTDTQYF.

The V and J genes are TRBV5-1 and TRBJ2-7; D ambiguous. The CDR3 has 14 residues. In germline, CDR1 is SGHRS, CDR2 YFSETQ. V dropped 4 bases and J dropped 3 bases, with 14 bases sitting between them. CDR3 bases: TGCGCCAGCAGCCCCATTGTCGGCGGCTACGAGCAGTACTTC. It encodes CASSPIVGGYEQYF.

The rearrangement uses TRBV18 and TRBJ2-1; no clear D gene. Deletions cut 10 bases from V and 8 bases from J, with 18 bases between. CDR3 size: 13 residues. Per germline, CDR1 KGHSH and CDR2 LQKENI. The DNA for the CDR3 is TGTGCCACCCTTTCATGGAGTCAAGATGAGCAGTTCTTC. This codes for CATLSWSQDEQFF. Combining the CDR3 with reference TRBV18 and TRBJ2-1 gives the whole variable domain NAGVMQNPRHLVRRRGQEARLRCSPMKGHSHVYWYRQLPEEGLKFMVYLQKENIIDESGMPKERFSAEFPKEGPSILRIQQVVRGDSAAYFCATLSWSQDEQFFGPGTRLTVL.

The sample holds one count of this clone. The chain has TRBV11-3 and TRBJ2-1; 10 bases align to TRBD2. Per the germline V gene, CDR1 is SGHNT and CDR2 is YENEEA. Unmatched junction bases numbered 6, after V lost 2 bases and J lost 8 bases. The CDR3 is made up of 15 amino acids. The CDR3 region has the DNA TGTGCCAGCAGCTTACGGACTAGCGGTGCCTATGAGCAGTTCTTC. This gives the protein CASSLRTSGAYEQFF.

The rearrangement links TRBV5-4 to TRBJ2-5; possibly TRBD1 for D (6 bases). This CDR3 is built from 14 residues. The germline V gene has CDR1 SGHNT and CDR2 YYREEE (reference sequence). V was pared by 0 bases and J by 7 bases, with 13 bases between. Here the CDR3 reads CASSLAQGFGTQYF. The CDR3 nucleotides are TGTGCCAGCAGCTTGGCTCAGGGGTTCGGGACCCAGTACTTC.

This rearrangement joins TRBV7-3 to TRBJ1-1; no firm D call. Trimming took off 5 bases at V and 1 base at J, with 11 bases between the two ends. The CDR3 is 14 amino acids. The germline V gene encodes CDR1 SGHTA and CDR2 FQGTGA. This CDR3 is CASSVGRGNTEAFF. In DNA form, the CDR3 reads TGTGCCAGCAGCGTCGGACGGGGGAACACTGAAGCTTTCTTT.